The rows below give T cell receptor beta chains drawn from one sample of a study of tumor and adjacent non-tumor tissue in lung cancer. TCRdb reprocessed the multiplex PCR reads with MiXCR, giving one entry per CDR3 protein. The sample holds tens of thousands of distinct CDR3 sequences, about 61% seen once. Sequences were obtained from lung tumor tissue. The receptor source for this set is a man aged 50 to 60 with non-small cell lung cancer. The CDR3 runs from the conserved cysteine through the conserved F or W. Each record gives: V gene, J gene, clone size, CDR3 length, D gene, CDR3 DNA, CDR3 protein. The D gene is left open where the match is weak. The size entry is marked missing in some rows and otherwise reads once, few, many or a size class.

V: TRBV29-1
J: TRBJ1-1
size: many
length: 14
D: TRBD1
DNA: TGCAGCGTCGATGGAGGACAGGGAAGGACTGAAGCTTTCTTT
CDR3: CSVDGGQGRTEAFF

V: TRBV10-3
J: TRBJ2-5
size: NA
length: 12
D: NA
DNA: TGTGCCCAAACGGGGGTCGGAGAGACCCAGTACTTC
CDR3: CAQTGVGETQYF

V: TRBV10-3
J: TRBJ1-6
size: NA
length: 17
D: TRBD1
DNA: TGTGCCATCAGTGAGCAAACAGGGGAAGGAAATAATACACCCCATCACTTT
CDR3: CAISEQTGEGNNTPHHF

V: TRBV5-1
J: TRBJ2-7
size: NA
length: 15
D: NA
DNA: TGCGCCAGCAGTTTTATATCCGGACTCGGGAACGAGCAGTACTTC
CDR3: CASSFISGLGNEQYF

V: TRBV5-1
J: TRBJ1-6
size: many
length: 15
D: NA
DNA: TGCGCCAGCAGCGGGAACAGCGTCAGTAATTCACCCCTCCACTTT
CDR3: CASSGNSVSNSPLHF

V: TRBV24-1
J: TRBJ2-7
size: few
length: 17
D: TRBD2
DNA: TGTGCCACCAGTGATGGGGCAGCAGCGGGAGAGTCCTACGAGCAGTACTTC
CDR3: CATSDGAAAGESYEQYF

V: TRBV11-2
J: TRBJ1-1
size: NA
length: 14
D: NA
DNA: TGTGCCAGCATCGGACCAGGAATGAGCACTGAAGCTTTCTTT
CDR3: CASIGPGMSTEAFF

V: TRBV6-6
J: TRBJ1-6
size: NA
length: 17
D: NA
DNA: TGTGACAGCAGTTACAATGAGACGAGCTCCTATAATTCATCCCCCCACTTT
CDR3: CDSSYNETSSYNSSPHF

V: TRBV6-1
J: TRBJ1-1
size: few
length: 15
D: TRBD1
DNA: TGTGCCTGCAGTGAACCGGACAGGGGATGGACTGAAGCTTTCTTT
CDR3: CACSEPDRGWTEAFF

V: TRBV29-1
J: TRBJ2-3
size: many
length: 13
D: TRBD2
DNA: TGCAGCGTTGCTAGCGGGGACAAAGATGCGCAGTATTTT
CDR3: CSVASGDKDAQYF

V: TRBV7-9
J: TRBJ2-1
size: NA
length: 14
D: TRBD1
DNA: TGTGCCAGCAGTCCCCGGACAGGTTTTGGTGAGCAGCTCTTC
CDR3: CASSPRTGFGEQLF

V: TRBV5-1
J: TRBJ2-3
size: NA
length: 17
D: TRBD1
DNA: TGCGCCGGCAGCTTGTGGGCTACAGGGGAAATGGAAGATACGCAGTATTTT
CDR3: CAGSLWATGEMEDTQYF

V: TRBV24-1
J: TRBJ2-2
size: many
length: 16
D: TRBD1
DNA: TGTGCCACCAGTGATCCCGGACAGGGGAAAGGCGGGGAGCTGTTTTTT
CDR3: CATSDPGQGKGGELFF

V: TRBV11-2
J: TRBJ2-1
size: NA
length: 15
D: TRBD2
DNA: TGTGCAAGCAGCTTAAAGCGGGGGGGCCGGGATGAGCAGCTCTTC
CDR3: CASSLKRGGRDEQLF

V: TRBV28
J: TRBJ1-1
size: NA
length: 13
D: NA
DNA: TGTGCCAGCAGGATGGACAGAATCACTGATGCTTTCTTT
CDR3: CASRMDRITDAFF

V: TRBV28
J: TRBJ2-1
size: NA
length: 14
D: NA
DNA: TGTGCCAGCGGTGTTCTAAATGGGGACAATGAGCAGTTCTTC
CDR3: CASGVLNGDNEQFF

V: TRBV11-1
J: TRBJ2-7
size: few
length: 14
D: NA
DNA: TGTGCCAGCAGCTTAGAGGAAGTACCCTACGAGCAGTACTTC
CDR3: CASSLEEVPYEQYF

V: TRBV5-1
J: TRBJ2-7
size: NA
length: 13
D: NA
DNA: TGCGCCAGCAGCTTGGCACAGACCCACGAGCAGTACTTC
CDR3: CASSLAQTHEQYF

V: TRBV20-1
J: TRBJ2-1
size: few
length: 17
D: TRBD2
DNA: TGCAGTGCCATCGGGATTAGCGGGAGTATCTCGTACAATGAGCAGTTCTTC
CDR3: CSAIGISGSISYNEQFF

V: TRBV2
J: TRBJ2-7
size: few
length: 12
D: NA
DNA: TGTGCCAGCACGTGGGGCTCCTACGAGCAGTACTTC
CDR3: CASTWGSYEQYF

V: TRBV11-2
J: TRBJ1-6
size: NA
length: 15
D: NA
DNA: TGTGCCAGCAGAGGCAAAGGGACCTATAATTCAGCCCTCTACTTT
CDR3: CASRGKGTYNSALYF

V: TRBV20-1
J: TRBJ2-7
size: many
length: 13
D: NA
DNA: TGCAGTTTCAACAGAGCCGAGGCAGGGGAGCAGTACTTC
CDR3: CSFNRAEAGEQYF

V: TRBV4-1
J: TRBJ2-1
size: NA
length: 16
D: TRBD2
DNA: TGCGCCATCAGCCCAAGGACCAACGGGAGGAACAATGAGCAGTTCTTC
CDR3: CAISPRTNGRNNEQFF

V: TRBV11-3
J: TRBJ2-1
size: NA
length: 15
D: NA
DNA: TGTGCTAGCAGCCTCGAATGGCGGTCCCGCGATGAGCAGCTCTTC
CDR3: CASSLEWRSRDEQLF

V: TRBV20-1
J: TRBJ2-1
size: few
length: 16
D: TRBD1
DNA: TGCAGTGCTGTGTCGGACGCAGGGGGCGCCGACAATGAGCAGTTCTTC
CDR3: CSAVSDAGGADNEQFF

V: TRBV11-3
J: TRBJ2-3
size: NA
length: 13
D: NA
DNA: TGTGCCAGCAGCGGGACCCCTAGGAATACGCAGTATTTT
CDR3: CASSGTPRNTQYF

V: TRBV12-3/TRBV12-4
J: TRBJ1-1
size: NA
length: 12
D: NA
DNA: TGTGACAGCACCCTAGCAGGGAGAGGAGCTTTCTTT
CDR3: CDSTLAGRGAFF

V: TRBV5-1
J: TRBJ2-7
size: NA
length: 14
D: NA
DNA: TGCGCCAGTAGCTTGTGGCAGAGCTCCTACGAGCAGTACTTC
CDR3: CASSLWQSSYEQYF

V: TRBV6-1
J: TRBJ1-6
size: medium-sized
length: 14
D: NA
DNA: TGTGCCAGCAGTGCGGGTCCGTATAATTCACCCCTCCACTTT
CDR3: CASSAGPYNSPLHF

V: TRBV11-3
J: TRBJ2-1
size: NA
length: 16
D: NA
DNA: TGTGCCAGCAGCTGGGGGCAGGGCCAGGGCGTGGATGAGCAGTTCTTC
CDR3: CASSWGQGQGVDEQFF

V: TRBV20-1
J: TRBJ1-6
size: NA
length: 15
D: TRBD1
DNA: TGCAGTGCTAGGGGACAGGGTATGAGAAATTCACCCCTCCACTTT
CDR3: CSARGQGMRNSPLHF

V: TRBV11-2
J: TRBJ2-2
size: NA
length: 16
D: TRBD2
DNA: TGTGCCGGCAGCTTAGTGCGGGGGGCAAAAACCGGGGAGCTATTTTTT
CDR3: CAGSLVRGAKTGELFF

V: TRBV6-1
J: TRBJ1-5
size: many
length: 15
D: NA
DNA: TGTGCCAGCAGACAGGCAGGGCATAGCAATCAGCCCCAGCATTTT
CDR3: CASRQAGHSNQPQHF

V: TRBV6-6
J: TRBJ2-3
size: many
length: 15
D: TRBD1
DNA: TGTGCCAGCAGTATGGGACAGAACCCAGCAGATACGCAGTATTTT
CDR3: CASSMGQNPADTQYF

V: TRBV7-9
J: TRBJ2-3
size: NA
length: 14
D: TRBD2
DNA: TGTGCCAGCCGGGCTAGCGGGGGGCAGGATACGCAGTATTTC
CDR3: CASRASGGQDTQYF

V: TRBV6-5
J: TRBJ2-5
size: NA
length: 14
D: NA
DNA: TGTGCCTGCAGTCAACAGGGTTTTGGAGATACCCAGTACTTC
CDR3: CACSQQGFGDTQYF

V: TRBV7-9
J: TRBJ2-3
size: few
length: 17
D: TRBD2
DNA: TGTGCCAGCAGCTTTCGGGCCGGGACTAGCGGGGCAGATACGCAGTATTTT
CDR3: CASSFRAGTSGADTQYF

V: TRBV20-1
J: TRBJ2-5
size: few
length: 14
D: TRBD1
DNA: TGCAGTGTCGAACCCCCGACAGGGGAAGAGACCCAGTACTTC
CDR3: CSVEPPTGEETQYF

V: TRBV6-1
J: TRBJ2-2
size: NA
length: 14
D: TRBD2
DNA: TGTGCCAGTCTAGCGGGAGCCCGCACCGGTGACCTGTTTTTT
CDR3: CASLAGARTGDLFF

V: TRBV24-1
J: TRBJ2-5
size: few
length: 15
D: TRBD2
DNA: TGTGCCACCAGTGACTCAGCGGGGCACCAAGAGACCCAGTACTTC
CDR3: CATSDSAGHQETQYF

V: TRBV12-3/TRBV12-4
J: TRBJ2-7
size: many
length: 12
D: TRBD1
DNA: TGTGCCAGCAGTTTAACAGGGGCTGAGCAGTACTTC
CDR3: CASSLTGAEQYF

V: TRBV6-1
J: TRBJ1-5
size: once
length: 16
D: NA
DNA: TGTGCCAGCAGTGAAACGACTGTCCTTAGCAATCACCCCCAGCACTTT
CDR3: CASSETTVLSNHPQHF

V: TRBV28
J: TRBJ1-1
size: NA
length: 12
D: NA
DNA: TGTGCCAGCAGTCCCACGAACACTGAAGCTTTCTTT
CDR3: CASSPTNTEAFF

V: TRBV5-6
J: TRBJ2-3
size: NA
length: 16
D: NA
DNA: TGTGCCAGCAGCACTTACTGGCGGACCCATATAGATACGCAGTATTTT
CDR3: CASSTYWRTHIDTQYF

V: TRBV6-1
J: TRBJ2-7
size: NA
length: 12
D: NA
DNA: TGTGCCAGCAGTACCCGCTCCTACGAGCAGTATTTC
CDR3: CASSTRSYEQYF

V: TRBV12-3/TRBV12-4
J: TRBJ2-1
size: NA
length: 14
D: NA
DNA: TGTGCCAGCGGTTTACCGGGGGTCTACAATGAGCAGTTCTTC
CDR3: CASGLPGVYNEQFF

V: TRBV6-1
J: TRBJ2-1
size: many
length: 15
D: NA
DNA: TGTGCCAGCACCCTTGGGGCAGGCTCCTACAATGAGCAGTTCTTC
CDR3: CASTLGAGSYNEQFF

V: TRBV5-1
J: TRBJ2-7
size: NA
length: 13
D: NA
DNA: TGCGCCGGCAGCTTGGAGGGCTCCTACGAGCAGTACTTC
CDR3: CAGSLEGSYEQYF

V: TRBV6-2/TRBV6-3
J: TRBJ2-2
size: many
length: 11
D: NA
DNA: TGTGCCCGCAAGCGCGCCGGGGAGCTGTTTTTT
CDR3: CARKRAGELFF

V: TRBV7-8
J: TRBJ2-7
size: medium-sized
length: 12
D: TRBD1
DNA: TGTGCCAGCAGCCAGACAGGGTTCGAGCAGTACTTC
CDR3: CASSQTGFEQYF

V: TRBV5-6
J: TRBJ2-1
size: many
length: 12
D: NA
DNA: TGTGCCAGCAGCTTGACTTCAATTGAGCAGTTCTTC
CDR3: CASSLTSIEQFF

V: TRBV25-1
J: TRBJ2-5
size: few
length: 15
D: TRBD2
DNA: TGTGCCAGCAGTTCAAGACTAGCGGGCGCGGGGACCCAGTACTTC
CDR3: CASSSRLAGAGTQYF

V: TRBV6-6
J: TRBJ2-7
size: NA
length: 16
D: TRBD1
DNA: TGTGTCAGCAGTTACTTACCGGGACAGGGTGCCTACGAGCAGTACTTC
CDR3: CVSSYLPGQGAYEQYF

V: TRBV10-3
J: TRBJ2-7
size: NA
length: 14
D: TRBD2
DNA: TGTGCCATCAGCCGGACTAGCGGGATCTACAAGCAGTACTTC
CDR3: CAISRTSGIYKQYF

V: TRBV2
J: TRBJ2-5
size: NA
length: 15
D: NA
DNA: TGTGCCAGCAGTCGGCAGGGGAGGGGGCAAGAGACCCAGTACTTC
CDR3: CASSRQGRGQETQYF